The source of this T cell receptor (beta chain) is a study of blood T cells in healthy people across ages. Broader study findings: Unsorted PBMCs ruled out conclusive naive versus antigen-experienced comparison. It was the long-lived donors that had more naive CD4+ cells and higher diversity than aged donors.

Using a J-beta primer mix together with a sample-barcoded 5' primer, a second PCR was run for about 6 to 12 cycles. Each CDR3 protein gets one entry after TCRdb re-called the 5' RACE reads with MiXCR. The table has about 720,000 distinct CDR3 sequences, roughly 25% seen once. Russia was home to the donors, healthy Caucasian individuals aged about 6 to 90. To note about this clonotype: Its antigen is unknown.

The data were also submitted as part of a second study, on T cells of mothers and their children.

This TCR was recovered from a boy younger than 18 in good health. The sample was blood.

CDR3 residues: CASSQDLGSGLDGYTF. In DNA form, the CDR3 reads TGCGCCAGCAGCCAAGATTTGGGGTCGGGATTGGATGGCTACACCTTC. The chain combines TRBV4-3 with TRBJ1-2; D unclear. Trimming took off 0 bases at V and 6 bases at J, with 17 bases between the two ends. Germline V lookup: CDR1 LGHNA, CDR2 YSLEER. The CDR3 is 16 amino acids.